This T cell receptor (beta chain) originates from a study of OX40 agonist ivuxolimab in advanced cancers. Study background: A male proportion of 82.7% was recorded, with mean age approximately 57 years and range roughly 23 to 85. Partial responses were achieved by three patients, one with hepatocellular carcinoma and two with cutaneous melanoma. Overall study results and limits: Both CD4+ and CD8+ T cell populations in blood had undergone clonal expansion by week 6 at 0.1 to 3.0 mg/kg.

Sequencing was performed with immunoSEQ multiplex PCR; in TCRdb, only in-frame clones are kept and a portion is missing. The table has around 35,000 clones, about 88% seen once; the top ten hold 20% to 25%. Germline V gene lookup returns CDR1 SEHNR and CDR2 FQNEAQ (reference sequence). The CDR3 loop spans 15 amino acids. Trimming removed 4 bases from V and 2 bases from J; junction bases left unmatched: 4. With autoimmune disease history or systemic immunosuppression, patients were excluded. Details on this clone: Its antigen remains unknown.

This clonotype was obtained from an adult with an advanced solid tumor such as melanoma, head and neck, liver or kidney cancer. The V gene is TRBV7-9, the J gene TRBJ1-5; the match to TRBD1 covers 8 bases. The sequencing here drew on CD4+ or CD8+ T cells sorted from blood, taken in a trial of the OX40 agonist ivuxolimab. CDR3 residues: CASSSGTGGNQPQHF. DNA of the CDR3: TGTGCCAGCAGCTCCGGGACAGGCGGCAATCAGCCCCAGCATTTT.